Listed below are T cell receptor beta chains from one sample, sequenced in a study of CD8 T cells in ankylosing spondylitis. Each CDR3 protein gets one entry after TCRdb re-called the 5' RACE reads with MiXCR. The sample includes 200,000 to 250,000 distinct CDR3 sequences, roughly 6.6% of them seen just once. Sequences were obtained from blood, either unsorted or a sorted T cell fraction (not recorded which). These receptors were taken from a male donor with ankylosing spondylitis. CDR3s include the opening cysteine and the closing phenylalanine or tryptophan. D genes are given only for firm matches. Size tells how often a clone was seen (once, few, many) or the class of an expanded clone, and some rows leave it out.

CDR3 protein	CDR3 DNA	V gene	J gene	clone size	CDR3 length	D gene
CASQKDVVYEQYF	TGTGCCAGCCAAAAGGACGTCGTCTACGAGCAGTACTTC	TRBV2	TRBJ2-7	many	13	.
CASRTDRGTNYGYTF	TGTGCCAGCAGGACGGACAGGGGTACCAACTATGGCTACACCTTC	TRBV27	TRBJ1-2	many	15	TRBD1
CASTLSGRASYNEQFF	TGCGCCAGCACACTTAGCGGGAGGGCCTCCTACAATGAGCAGTTCTTC	TRBV4-3	TRBJ2-1	many	16	TRBD2
CASSQDWDTSYEQYF	TGCGCCAGCAGCCAAGATTGGGACACCTCCTACGAGCAGTACTTC	TRBV4-3	TRBJ2-7	many	15	.
CASSSRKGTDTGELFF	TGTGCCAGTAGTAGCCGCAAGGGGACAGACACCGGGGAGCTGTTTTTT	TRBV19	TRBJ2-2	.	16	TRBD1
CASSLLGSLNTEAFF	TGTGCCAGCAGTTTATTAGGGTCCCTGAACACTGAAGCTTTCTTT	TRBV27	TRBJ1-1	.	15	.
CASSADEQYF	TGTGCCAGCAGTGCGGACGAGCAGTACTTC	TRBV25-1	TRBJ2-7	many	10	.
CSVERGTGGTGELFF	TGCAGCGTTGAAAGGGGGACAGGGGGTACCGGGGAGCTGTTTTTT	TRBV29-1	TRBJ2-2	many	15	TRBD1
CSARPNRGWETQYF	TGCAGTGCTAGACCCAACAGGGGTTGGGAGACCCAGTACTTC	TRBV20-1	TRBJ2-5	few	14	TRBD1
CSVAGDTQYF	TGCAGCGTTGCAGGAGATACGCAGTATTTT	TRBV29-1	TRBJ2-3	many	10	.
CASSVDSSRGPQHF	TGTGCCAGCAGCGTCGACAGCTCTCGGGGACCCCAGCATTTT	TRBV9	TRBJ1-5	many	14	.
CSAIQPGLVFNEQFF	TGCAGTGCTATACAACCGGGACTAGTTTTTAATGAGCAGTTCTTC	TRBV20-1	TRBJ2-1	.	15	TRBD2
CSVEGTGKPGGETQYF	TGCAGCGTTGAAGGGACAGGAAAGCCGGGGGGGGAGACCCAGTACTTC	TRBV29-1	TRBJ2-5	few	16	.
CASSSRRPGDTQYF	TGTGCCAGCAGTTCCCGACGGCCCGGGGATACGCAGTATTTT	TRBV27	TRBJ2-3	many	14	.
CASTPGWGEGEDTQYF	TGTGCCAGCACCCCCGGCTGGGGAGAGGGGGAAGATACGCAGTATTTT	TRBV12-3/TRBV12-4	TRBJ2-3	many	16	.
CASSFRDGDEAFF	TGCGCCAGCAGCTTCCGGGACGGTGATGAAGCTTTCTTT	TRBV4-3	TRBJ1-1	many	13	.
CSAHSGSGRYEQYF	TGCAGTGCTCACTCCGGATCCGGCCGGTACGAGCAGTACTTC	TRBV20-1	TRBJ2-7	.	14	.
CASSYAGTGNYEQYF	TGTGCCAGCAGTTACGCCGGGACAGGGAACTACGAGCAGTACTTC	TRBV6-5	TRBJ2-7	many	15	TRBD1
CASSGDRGGTDTQYF	TGTGCCAGCAGCGGGGACAGGGGAGGGACAGATACGCAGTATTTT	TRBV9	TRBJ2-3	many	15	TRBD1
CASSYDWYNEQFF	TGTGCCAGCAGCTACGACTGGTACAATGAGCAGTTCTTC	TRBV27	TRBJ2-1	many	13	.
CASSYSTGRYGYTF	TGTGCCAGCAGTTACAGCACAGGCCGCTATGGCTACACCTTC	TRBV6-5	TRBJ1-2	many	14	.